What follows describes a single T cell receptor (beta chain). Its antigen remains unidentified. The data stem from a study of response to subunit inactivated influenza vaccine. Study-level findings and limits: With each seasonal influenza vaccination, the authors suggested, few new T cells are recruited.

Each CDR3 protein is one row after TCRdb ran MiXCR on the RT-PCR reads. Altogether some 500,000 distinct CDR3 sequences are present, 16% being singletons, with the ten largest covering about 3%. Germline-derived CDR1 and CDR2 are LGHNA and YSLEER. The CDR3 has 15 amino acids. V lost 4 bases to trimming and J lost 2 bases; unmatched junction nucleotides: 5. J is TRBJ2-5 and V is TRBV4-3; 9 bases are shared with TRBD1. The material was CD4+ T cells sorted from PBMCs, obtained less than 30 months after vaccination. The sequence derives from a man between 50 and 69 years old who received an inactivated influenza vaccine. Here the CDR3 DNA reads TGCGCCAGCAGCCCCGACAGGGGGGTACAAGAGACCCAGTACTTC. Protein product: CASSPDRGVQETQYF.